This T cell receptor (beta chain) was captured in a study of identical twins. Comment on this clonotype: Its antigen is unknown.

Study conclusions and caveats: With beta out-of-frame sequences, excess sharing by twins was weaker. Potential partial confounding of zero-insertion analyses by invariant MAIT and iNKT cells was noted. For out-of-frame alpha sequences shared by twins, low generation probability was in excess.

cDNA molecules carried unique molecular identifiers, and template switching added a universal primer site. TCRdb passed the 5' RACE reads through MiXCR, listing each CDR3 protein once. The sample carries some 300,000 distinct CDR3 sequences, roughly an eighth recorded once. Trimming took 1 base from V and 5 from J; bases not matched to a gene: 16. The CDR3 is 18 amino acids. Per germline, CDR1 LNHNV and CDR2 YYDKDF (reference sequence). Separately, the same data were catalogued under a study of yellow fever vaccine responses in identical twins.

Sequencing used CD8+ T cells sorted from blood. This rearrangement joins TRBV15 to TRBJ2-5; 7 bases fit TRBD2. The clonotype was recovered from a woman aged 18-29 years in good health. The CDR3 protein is CATSRVPRGAGVVETQYF. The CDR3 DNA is TGTGCCACCAGCAGAGTTCCCCGGGGCGCGGGAGTAGTTGAGACCCAGTACTTC.